This TCR beta chain came from a study of T cell responses to AZD1222 COVID-19 vaccine. Study conclusions and caveats: When two AZD1222 doses had been given, Spike-specific TCR breadth and depth rose. Clonal diversity may have been underestimated, and the donors were mostly white British, with more females than males. Nearly half of spike-specific TCRs reportedly go after variant regions that carry no mutations. Dominant CD4 TCR responses targeted spike regions 160-218 and 743-854.

Assay used: immunoSEQ multiplex PCR; TCRdb lists only in-frame clones, some missing. The sample contains about 130,000 clones, around 90% of which appear only once. This CDR3 region has 15 residues. The germline gives CDR1 SGHRS, CDR2 YFSETQ. The V gene lost 5 bases and the J gene lost 1 base, with 13 bases spanning the gap. Remarks on this clone: Its target is not known.

This material consisted of peripheral blood, taken 28 days after the second AZD1222 dose. The genes are TRBV5-1 and TRBJ2-1; perhaps TRBD2 as D (5 bases). The sequence was obtained from an adult who received the AZD1222 COVID-19 vaccine. CDR3 amino acids: CASSLMPGSYNEQFF. The DNA for the CDR3 is TGCGCCAGCAGTTTGATGCCGGGATCCTACAATGAGCAGTTCTTC.